Here is one TCR beta chain with its context. Its antigen is as yet unknown. Subsets obtained from CD4+ cells comprised CD45RA+ naive and CD45RA-negative memory cells. TCRdb keeps only in-frame clones here, not all; method: immunoSEQ multiplex PCR. Of some 2,100,000 clones in the sample, 90% to 97% were seen once. This entry comes from a study of shared clonotypes between healthy human individuals. The study, taken as a whole, reports: A handful of donors had around 5.5% of their naive CD4 clonotypes in common.

V was trimmed by 0 bases and J by 1 base, leaving 8 bases between them. The germline gives CDR1 SGHTA, CDR2 FQGTGA. The CDR3 totals 15 residues. The sequence derives from a man between 18 and 35 years old in good health. The chain employs TRBV7-3 and TRBJ2-3; no reliable D call. The sample taken for sequencing was naive CD4+ T cells sorted from blood. Sample subset: CD45RA+ positively selected. DNA of the CDR3: TGTGCCAGCAGCTTAACCGGTCTCGGCACAGATACGCAGTATTTT. Its translation is CASSLTGLGTDTQYF.